A single sample is the source of the 20 T cell receptor beta chains below, sequenced in a study of Ad26.COV2.S vaccination and SARS-CoV-2 variants. Assay used: immunoSEQ multiplex PCR; TCRdb lists only in-frame clones, some missing. The sample holds some 340,000 clones, around four fifths seen once. Treatment: approximately 18 received Ad26.COV2.S at low or high dose, single or two shots; several received placebo; per-sample allocation not given. It was on day 63 after the first vaccine or placebo injection that samples were taken. The sequences come from peripheral blood, collected in a trial of Ad26.COV2.S vaccine versus placebo. The receptors shown here come from a person between 18 and 65 years old who received the Ad26.COV2.S COVID-19 vaccine or a placebo.

The V call is TRBV2, the J call TRBJ1-5; TRBD1 agrees at 9 bases. The CDR3 is made up of 14 amino acids. The V segment lost 3 bases and the J segment 7 bases; nucleotides outside the gene matches: 4. CDR1 is SNHLY, CDR2 FYNNEI, per germline. The CDR3 DNA follows: TGTGCCAGCAGTGAGGGACAGGGCTGGCAGCCCCAGCATTTT. It encodes CASSEGQGWQPQHF.

The rearrangement links TRBV11-2 to TRBJ2-1; D unclear. Between the trimmed V and J ends, which lost 0 bases and 7 bases, there was a span of 7 bases. CDR3 length: 13 residues. The V gene's germline CDR1 is SGHAT and CDR2 FQNNGV. CDR3 in amino acids: CASSLDRMNEQFF. The CDR3 bases are TGTGCCAGCAGCTTAGATCGCATGAATGAGCAGTTCTTC.

V usage is TRBV27 and J usage is TRBJ1-3; no clear D. From germline, CDR1 is MNHEY and CDR2 SMNVEV (reference sequence). The CDR3 loop spans 14 amino acids. Deletions cut 0 bases from V and 3 bases from J, with 6 bases between. The CDR3 DNA sequence: TGTGCCAGCAGTTTATCGGCCTTTGGAAACACCATATATTTT. Translation: CASSLSAFGNTIYF.

The rearrangement links TRBV6-5 to TRBJ2-2; TRBD2 aligns across 8 bases. Germline V gene sequence: CDR1 MNHEY, CDR2 SVGAGI. CDR3 length: 13 amino acids. With 6 bases clipped from V and 8 bases from J, the junction kept 5 bases outside the gene matches. The DNA of the CDR3 is TGTGCCAGCAGAGGGACTAGGGGGGGGGAGCTGTTTTTT. It specifies CASRGTRGGELFF.

The chain has TRBV5-1 and TRBJ2-2; 7 nucleotides align to TRBD1. Germline CDR1 SGHRS, CDR2 YFSETQ. The CDR3 extends over 16 amino acids. V was clipped by 6 bases and J by 0 bases; unmatched bases: 8. The CDR3 nucleotides are TGCGCCAGCAAATTGGGGACAGCCGCGAACACCGGGGAGCTGTTTTTT. Protein: CASKLGTAANTGELFF.

The genes are TRBV6-6 and TRBJ2-5; 10 bases agree with TRBD1. Germline CDR1 and CDR2: MNHNY and SVGAGI (reference sequence). After removal of 6 bases from V and 5 bases from J, the junction contained 12 bases not matched to a gene. CDR3 length equals 16 residues. CDR3 sequence reads: CASSVKTGGGGETQYF. In DNA, the CDR3 is TGTGCCAGCAGCGTAAAGACAGGGGGCGGTGGGGAGACCCAGTACTTC.

The chain joins TRBV5-1 to TRBJ2-1; perhaps D is TRBD1 or TRBD2 (5 bases each). Germline V lookup: CDR1 SGHRS, CDR2 YFSETQ. The CDR3 sequence is 17 residues long. V lost 0 bases, J lost 5 bases, and 18 bases lay in between. For the CDR3, the DNA is TGCGCCAGCAGCTTGGTTTTTGGGGCGGGCTCACACAATGAGCAGTTCTTC. Its translation is CASSLVFGAGSHNEQFF.

The chain employs TRBV10-3 and TRBJ1-1, with no clear D. Trimming stripped 4 bases from V and 1 base from J, with 13 bases between. The CDR3 runs to 15 residues. From germline, CDR1 is ENHRY and CDR2 SYGVKD. The CDR3 loop is CAISAGGMENTEAFF. Written as DNA, the CDR3 is TGTGCCATCAGTGCGGGAGGAATGGAGAACACTGAAGCTTTCTTT.

The chain carries TRBV4-2 and TRBJ1-2; TRBD1 aligns across 7 bases. The CDR3 sequence is 14 residues long. CDR1 and CDR2 from the germline V gene are LGHNA and YNFKEQ. The V gene end was trimmed by 1 base and the J gene end by 4 bases; junction bases not matched to a gene: 3. The CDR3 region has the DNA TGTGCCAGCAGCCAAGGACAGGGTGTCTATGGCTACACCTTC. This translates into CASSQGQGVYGYTF.

The V call is TRBV12-3 or TRBV12-4, the J call TRBJ1-5; no definite D call. This CDR3 is built from 13 residues. The V and J ends lost 6 bases and 7 bases respectively, with 13 bases between them. CDR3 bases: TGTGCCAGCAGCCCACTCCTTTCCCAGCCCCAGCATTTT. This codes for CASSPLLSQPQHF.

The chain is built from TRBV6-5 and TRBJ2-3; no reliable D call. CDR1 is MNHEY and CDR2 is SVGAGI in the germline V gene. This CDR3 contains 14 residues. Trimming stripped 5 bases from V and 6 bases from J, with 15 bases between. CDR3 DNA sequence: TGTGCCAGCAGTCGGGCCGGACCTAGGGATACGCAGTATTTT. Protein product: CASSRAGPRDTQYF.

The CDR3 nucleotides are TGTGCCAGCAGCCCGACGGGGGGCGACGAGCAGTACTTC. Residues: CASSPTGGDEQYF. This chain links TRBV14 with TRBJ2-7; tentative D call: TRBD2 (7 bases). This CDR3 region has 13 residues. Deletions cut 4 bases from V and 5 bases from J, with 12 bases between. Per germline, CDR1 SGHDN and CDR2 FVKESK.

This clone was picked up a small number of times. The CDR3 reads CASSTKGDGSGGYTF. The CDR3 DNA sequence: TGTGCCAGCTCAACAAAGGGCGACGGCTCGGGAGGCTACACCTTC. V usage is TRBV18 and J usage is TRBJ1-2; D not resolved. Trimming removed 5 bases at V and 8 bases at J, with 21 bases between. From germline, CDR1 is KGHSH and CDR2 LQKENI. There are 15 residues in the CDR3. Variable domain in full (rest from reference TRBV18 and TRBJ1-2): NAGVMQNPRHLVRRRGQEARLRCSPMKGHSHVYWYRQLPEEGLKFMVYLQKENIIDESGMPKERFSAEFPKEGPSILRIQQVVRGDSAAYFCASSTKGDGSGGYTFGSGTRLTVV.

V gene TRBV7-2 combines with J gene TRBJ2-2; weak D call: TRBD1 (6 bases). Germline assignment: CDR1 SGHTA and CDR2 FQGNSA. The germline V and J ends were trimmed by 6 bases and 8 bases, with 10 bases remaining between them. The CDR3 sequence is 12 residues long. This CDR3 reads CASRQQGGELFF. In nucleotides, the CDR3 is TGTGCCAGCAGACAACAGGGTGGGGAGCTGTTTTTT.

The chain carries TRBV11-2 and TRBJ1-2; 8 bases are shared with TRBD1. V trimming: 3 bases; J trimming: 0 bases; junction bases outside the gene matches: 3. This CDR3 has 15 amino acids. Looked up from germline, CDR1 is SGHAT and CDR2 is FQNNGV. The CDR3 bases are TGTGCCAGCAGCTTGCTACAGGGGGCTAACTATGGCTACACCTTC. Translating it yields CASSLLQGANYGYTF.

The V and J genes are TRBV5-1 and TRBJ1-4; 7 positions agree with TRBD1. Germline CDR1 reads SGHRS; CDR2 reads YFSETQ. The CDR3 length is 14 residues. Trimming took 5 bases from V and 6 from J; bases not matched to a gene: 7. CDR3 amino acids: CASRRGRGDEKLFF. The CDR3 DNA reads as TGCGCCAGCAGGAGGGGCAGGGGGGATGAAAAACTGTTTTTT.

The chain combines TRBV7-2 with TRBJ1-2, with D hard to call. Germline V lookup: CDR1 SGHTA, CDR2 FQGNSA. There are 12 residues in the CDR3. The ends were cut back, 1 base at V and 8 bases at J, with 8 bases in the middle. The CDR3 here is CASSLGHPGYTF. The CDR3 DNA is TGTGCCAGCAGCTTAGGGCACCCGGGCTACACCTTC.

The rearrangement links TRBV10-1 to TRBJ2-3, with D perhaps TRBD2 (5 bases). V gave up 4 bases and J gave up 6 bases, with 8 bases separating them. Germline-derived CDR1 and CDR2 are WNHNN and SYGVQD (reference sequence). The CDR3 runs to 12 residues. DNA of the CDR3: TGCGCCAGCAGTGCCCCGGGGGATACGCAGTATTTT. Its translation: CASSAPGDTQYF.

This clone came up a few times. The rearrangement links TRBV4-1 to TRBJ2-7, with D uncertain. V was pared by 0 bases and J by 1 base, with 10 bases between. Germline V gene sequence: CDR1 MGHRA, CDR2 YSYEKL. The CDR3 covers 15 residues. The CDR3 DNA follows: TGCGCCAGCAGCCAAGAATTAGAAGCATCCTACGAGCAGTACTTC. This encodes CASSQELEASYEQYF.

The CDR3 coding sequence is TGTGCCAGTAGTTTAGTCGGTGGGCCCGGCTACACCTTC. This codes for CASSLVGGPGYTF. The chain is built from TRBV19 and TRBJ1-2; D remains unclear. The V end lost 5 bases, the J end lost 8 bases, and 15 bases lay between the germline ends. The CDR3 has 13 residues. Germline assignment: CDR1 LNHDA and CDR2 SQIVND (reference sequence).